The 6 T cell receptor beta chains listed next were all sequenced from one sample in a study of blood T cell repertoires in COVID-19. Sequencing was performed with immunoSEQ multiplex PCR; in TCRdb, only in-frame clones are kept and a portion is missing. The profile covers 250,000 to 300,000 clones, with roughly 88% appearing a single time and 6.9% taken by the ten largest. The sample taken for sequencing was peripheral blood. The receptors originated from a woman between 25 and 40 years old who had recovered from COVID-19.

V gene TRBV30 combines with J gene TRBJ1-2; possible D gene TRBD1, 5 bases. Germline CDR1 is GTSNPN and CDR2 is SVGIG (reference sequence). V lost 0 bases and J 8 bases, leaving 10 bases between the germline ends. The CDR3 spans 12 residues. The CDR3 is CAWSVAGWGYTF. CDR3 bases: TGTGCCTGGAGTGTGGCAGGGTGGGGCTACACCTTC.

Written as DNA, the CDR3 is TGTGCCAGCAGTGAATTTAATCTCGGCGAGCAGTACTTC. This codes for CASSEFNLGEQYF. This chain links TRBV25-1 with TRBJ2-7; unclear D gene. CDR1 and CDR2 (germline): MGHDK, SYGVNS. The CDR3 totals 13 residues. V was pared by 1 base and J by 6 bases, with 10 bases between.

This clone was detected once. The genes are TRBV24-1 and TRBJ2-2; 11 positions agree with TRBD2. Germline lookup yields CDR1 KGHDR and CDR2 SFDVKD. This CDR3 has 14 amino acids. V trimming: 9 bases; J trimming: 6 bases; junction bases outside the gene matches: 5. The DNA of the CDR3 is TGTGCCACCGGAAATAGCGGGGGGGCCGGGGAGCTGTTTTTT. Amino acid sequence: CATGNSGGAGELFF.

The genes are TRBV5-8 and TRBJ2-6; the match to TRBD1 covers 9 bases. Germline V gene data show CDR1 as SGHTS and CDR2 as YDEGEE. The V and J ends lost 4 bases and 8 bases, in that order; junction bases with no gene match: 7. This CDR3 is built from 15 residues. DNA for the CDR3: TGTGCCAGCAGCACAAGTTACAGGGGGCCCAACGTCCTGACTTTC. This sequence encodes CASSTSYRGPNVLTF.

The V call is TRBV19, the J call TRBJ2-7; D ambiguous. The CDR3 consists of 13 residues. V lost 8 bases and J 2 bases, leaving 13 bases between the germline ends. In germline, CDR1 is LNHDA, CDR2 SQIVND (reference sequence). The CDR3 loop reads CASSAGITYEQYF. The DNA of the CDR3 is TGTGCCAGTTCTGCAGGTATTACCTACGAGCAGTACTTC. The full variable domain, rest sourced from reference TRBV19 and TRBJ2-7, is DGGITQSPKYLFRKEGQNVTLSCEQNLNHDAMYWYRQDPGQGLRLIYYSQIVNDFQKGDIAEGYSVSREKKESFPLTVTSAQKNPTAFYLCASSAGITYEQYFGPGTRLTVT.

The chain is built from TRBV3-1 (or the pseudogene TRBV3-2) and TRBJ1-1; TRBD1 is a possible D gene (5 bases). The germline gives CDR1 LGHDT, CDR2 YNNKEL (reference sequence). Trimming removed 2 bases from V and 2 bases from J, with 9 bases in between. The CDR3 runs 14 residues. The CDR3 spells CASSQTDRNTEAFF. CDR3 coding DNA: TGTGCCAGCAGCCAAACTGACAGAAACACTGAAGCTTTCTTT.